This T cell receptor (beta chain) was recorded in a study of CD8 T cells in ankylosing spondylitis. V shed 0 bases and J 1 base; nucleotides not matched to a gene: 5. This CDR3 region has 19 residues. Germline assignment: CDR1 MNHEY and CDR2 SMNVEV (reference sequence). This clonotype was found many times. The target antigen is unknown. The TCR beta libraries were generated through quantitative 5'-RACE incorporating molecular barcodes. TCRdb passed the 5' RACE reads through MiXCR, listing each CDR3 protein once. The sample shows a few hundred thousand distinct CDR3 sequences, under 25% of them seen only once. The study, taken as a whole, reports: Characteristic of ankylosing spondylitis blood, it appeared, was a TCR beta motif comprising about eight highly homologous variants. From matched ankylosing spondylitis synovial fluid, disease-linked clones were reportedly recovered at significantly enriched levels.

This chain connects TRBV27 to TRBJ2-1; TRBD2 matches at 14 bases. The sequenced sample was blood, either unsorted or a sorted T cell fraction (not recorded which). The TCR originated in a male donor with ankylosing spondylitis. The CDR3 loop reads CASSLSGTSGRLSYNEQFF. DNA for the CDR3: TGTGCCAGCAGTTTATCCGGGACTAGCGGGAGATTGTCCTACAATGAGCAGTTCTTC.